This passage covers 16 T cell receptor beta chains from one sample sequenced in a study of T-cell memory formation after mild COVID-19. TCRdb re-called the 5' RACE reads through MiXCR, storing one row per CDR3 protein. The table has some 150,000 distinct CDR3 sequences, about a fifth seen once. Sample: PBMCs or a T cell subset sorted from them (not recorded which). Every receptor here comes from an adult woman who had mild COVID-19 (a few samples of this study predate the infection). Cell type and time point are not known.

In its sample, this clonotype was seen once. The rearrangement uses TRBV7-2 and TRBJ1-2; perhaps TRBD1 as D (6 bases). CDR3 size: 16 residues. Between the trimmed V and J ends, which lost 1 base and 4 bases, there was a span of 16 bases. Germline V CDR1 and CDR2: SGHTA, FQGNSA. The CDR3 is CASSLVGVQGGYGYTF. The CDR3, as DNA: TGTGCCAGCAGCTTAGTGGGGGTACAGGGTGGCTATGGCTACACCTTC.

This clonotype was recorded a few times. This rearrangement joins TRBV12-3 or TRBV12-4 to TRBJ2-7; TRBD2 matches 11 bases. The CDR3 contains 14 residues. J lost 1 base, V lost 6 bases, and 2 bases had no gene match. The CDR3 is CASRLAGDSYEQYF. The CDR3 region has the DNA TGTGCCAGCAGACTAGCGGGGGATTCCTACGAGCAGTACTTC.

The CDR3 sequence is CASSITSGRVIYEQYF. CDR3 in DNA: TGTGCCAGTAGTATAACTAGCGGGAGAGTCATCTACGAGCAGTACTTC. The J gene is TRBJ2-7, the V gene TRBV19; TRBD2 matches 11 bases. This CDR3 is built from 16 residues. CDR1 LNHDA and CDR2 SQIVND come from the germline V gene (reference sequence). J gave up 3 bases and V 2 bases, and 6 bases lay outside the gene matches.

This clonotype was seen only a few times. The chain joins TRBV30 to TRBJ2-1; maybe TRBD1 (5 bases). This CDR3 spans 15 amino acids. The V end lost 2 bases, the J end lost 0 bases, and 11 bases lay between the germline ends. Germline V gene sequence: CDR1 GTSNPN, CDR2 SVGIG (reference sequence). The CDR3 sequence is CAWSTDTSSYNEQFF. The CDR3 DNA reads as TGTGCCTGGAGTACGGACACGAGCTCCTACAATGAGCAGTTCTTC.

The sample holds a few counts of this clonotype. The chain carries TRBV7-2 and TRBJ2-6; D is unclear. This CDR3 comprises 17 residues. The V gene's germline CDR1 is SGHTA and CDR2 FQGNSA. With 1 base removed from V and 3 bases from J, the gap between germline ends came to 13 bases. CDR3 protein: CASSLEFTWRGANVLTF. In DNA, the CDR3 is TGTGCCAGCAGCTTAGAATTTACGTGGCGTGGGGCCAACGTCCTGACTTTC.

This clonotype was recorded a few times. V usage is TRBV6-1 and J usage is TRBJ2-7, with D perhaps being TRBD1 or TRBD2 (5 bases each). V dropped 6 bases and J dropped 7 bases, with 10 bases sitting between them. This CDR3 has 11 amino acids. The germline gives CDR1 MNHNS, CDR2 SASEGT. The CDR3 DNA is TGTGCCAGCAGGAGGGGCAGGGAGCAGTACTTC. Translation gives CASRRGREQYF.

J is TRBJ2-5 and V is TRBV5-1, with 8 bases matching TRBD2. V trimming: 3 bases; J trimming: 2 bases; junction bases outside the gene matches: 12. There are 17 residues in the CDR3. Germline values: CDR1 SGHRS, CDR2 YFSETQ. This chain's CDR3 is CASSSGGLAGRQETQYF. CDR3 coding DNA: TGCGCCAGCAGCTCTGGGGGCTTAGCGGGACGTCAAGAGACCCAGTACTTC.

A few counts support this clonotype. The chain links TRBV5-1 to TRBJ2-3; D assignment may be TRBD1 or TRBD2 (5 bases each). The CDR3 runs to 16 residues. CDR1 SGHRS and CDR2 YFSETQ come from the germline V gene. Deletions cut 4 bases from V and 2 bases from J, with 17 bases between. DNA of the CDR3: TGCGCCAGCAGCCCAGGACTGGTGGGGGTCACAGATACGCAGTATTTT. It encodes CASSPGLVGVTDTQYF.

The rearrangement uses TRBV12-3 or TRBV12-4 and TRBJ2-3; 12 bases fit TRBD2. This CDR3 has 16 amino acids. V lost 6 bases and J lost 1; bases outside the gene matches: 5. This CDR3 is CASRTSGGRRTDTQYF. DNA for the CDR3: TGTGCCAGCAGGACTAGCGGGGGACGACGCACAGATACGCAGTATTTT.

In DNA, the CDR3 is TGTGCCAGCAGTTTAGGACGTAAGATCTCTGGGGCCAACGTCCTGACTTTC. It encodes CASSLGRKISGANVLTF. The chain links TRBV12-3 or TRBV12-4 to TRBJ2-6; D is uncertain. The CDR3 sequence is 17 residues long. V dropped 1 base and J dropped 0 bases, with 10 bases sitting between them.

This clonotype was seen only a few times. The chain combines TRBV7-2 with TRBJ2-7, with 10 bases matching TRBD2. Trimming at V came to 0 bases and at J to 0 bases, leaving 2 bases not matched to a gene. CDR1 is SGHTA and CDR2 is FQGNSA in the germline V gene. The CDR3 is made up of 16 amino acids. This CDR3 is CASSLAASGSSYEQYF. CDR3 in DNA: TGTGCCAGCAGCTTAGCCGCTAGCGGGAGCTCCTACGAGCAGTACTTC. The whole variable domain, remainder taken from reference TRBV7-2 and TRBJ2-7, is GAGVSQSPSNKVTEKGKDVELRCDPISGHTALYWYRQSLGQGLEFLIYFQGNSAPDKSGLPSDRFSAERTGGSVSTLTIQRTQQEDSAVYLCASSLAASGSSYEQYFGPGTRLTVT.

The chain employs TRBV2 and TRBJ1-5; tentative D call: TRBD1 (5 bases). Trimming stripped 3 bases from V and 1 base from J, with 10 bases between. The CDR3 is 15 amino acids. In germline, CDR1 is SNHLY, CDR2 FYNNEI. The CDR3 nucleotides read TGTGCCAGCAGTGATATGGGGCAGAGCAATCAGCCCCAGCATTTT. It is translated as CASSDMGQSNQPQHF.

The chain uses TRBV30 and TRBJ2-1; either TRBD1 or TRBD2 may supply D (6 bases each). This CDR3 region has 14 residues. Germline V gene sequence: CDR1 GTSNPN, CDR2 SVGIG (reference sequence). The ends were cut back, 1 base at V and 2 bases at J, with 9 bases in the middle. The CDR3 DNA follows: TGTGCCTGGAGTGCGGGGGCACCCTACAATGAGCAGTTCTTC. Its protein is CAWSAGAPYNEQFF.

This clonotype was observed a few times. The V and J genes are TRBV7-9 and TRBJ1-2, with 8 bases fitting TRBD1. The CDR3 is 14 amino acids. Germline V gives CDR1 SEHNR, CDR2 FQNEAQ (reference sequence). With V trimmed by 1 base and J by 6 bases, 4 bases remained unmatched. The CDR3 sequence is CASSLVDRADGYTF. CDR3 sequence (DNA): TGTGCCAGCAGCTTAGTGGACAGGGCGGATGGCTACACCTTC.

The rearrangement links TRBV3-1 to TRBJ2-3, with 8 bases matching TRBD2. The CDR3 totals 14 residues. Germline V gene sequence: CDR1 LGHDT, CDR2 YNNKEL (reference sequence). The V and J ends lost 8 bases and 2 bases, in that order; junction bases with no gene match: 6. The CDR3 sequence is CASAAGGYTDTQYF. The CDR3 DNA follows: TGTGCCAGCGCGGCGGGGGGCTACACAGATACGCAGTATTTT.

The chain employs TRBV5-1 and TRBJ2-1; 12 bases are a match to TRBD2. V lost 4 bases to trimming and J lost 9 bases; unmatched junction nucleotides: 8. Germline-derived CDR1 and CDR2 are SGHRS and YFSETQ. CDR3 length: 15 residues. CDR3 region: CASSLTSGRVSEQFF. The CDR3 nucleotides are TGCGCCAGCAGCCTGACTAGCGGGAGAGTTAGTGAGCAGTTCTTC.